The present T cell receptor beta chain was sequenced within a study of cytomegalovirus exposure and HLA in healthy donors. Concerning this clone: The antigen is not known.

Study outcomes and limitations: The authors reported that TCR beta sequences could predict HLA-A and HLA-B alleles. These predictions were accurate for most subjects in the first cohort. The Asian-associated ancestry cluster reportedly had fewer N-insertions than the approximately 630-donor mean in a later analysis. A prior analysis recorded that most TCR beta V segments were productive about 87% or about 30% of the time.

The CDR3 totals 15 residues. Trimming took 2 bases from V and 5 from J, leaving 11 bases between them. The V gene's germline CDR1 is SGHRS and CDR2 YFSETQ. PCR amplification relied on 60 Vbeta primers (plus 13 Jbeta primers). Per the original methods: Later, 65 million to 85 million unique TCR beta chains were counted in an analysis, and some 10 million of them were shared. Assay: immunoSEQ multiplex PCR; the TCRdb copy retains only in-frame clones and omits some. The DNA was the basis for D and trimming; V, J and clone size are from that table. The table lists 170,000 or so clones, about 80% of them singletons, with under 2.5% in the top ten.

V and J are TRBV5-1 and TRBJ1-6; weak D call: TRBD1 (6 bases). This clonotype originated in a young woman in good health and CMV-seronegative. The source material was PBMCs. This chain's CDR3 is CASSLQGLDNSPLHF. CDR3 DNA sequence: TGCGCCAGCAGCTTACAGGGTCTGGATAATTCACCCCTCCACTTT.